Below, 17 T cell receptor beta chains from the same sample are listed, as sequenced in a study of blood T cell repertoires in COVID-19. Produced via immunoSEQ multiplex PCR; TCRdb's table is partial and in-frame only. The data show over 150,000 clones, with 91% seen just once and 0.5% to 0.6% held by the top ten. The sequenced sample consisted of peripheral blood. The receptors come from a man between 50 and 59 years old with acute or convalescent COVID-19.

This rearrangement joins TRBV15 to TRBJ1-6; no clear D gene. The V gene lost 5 bases and the J gene lost 10 bases, with 12 bases spanning the gap. This CDR3 contains 13 residues. The V gene's germline CDR1 is LNHNV and CDR2 YYDKDF (reference sequence). This chain's CDR3 is CATSPAGKSPLHF. CDR3 bases: TGTGCCACCAGCCCCGCCGGGAAGTCACCCCTCCACTTT.

The chain links TRBV23-1 to TRBJ1-5, with D perhaps matching TRBD1 (5 bases). Being an ORF, TRBV23-1 has a function that is uncertain. V was cut by 9 bases and J by 1 base, with 16 bases left in between. The CDR3 is 15 amino acids. CDR3 sequence: CASHLGHASNQPQHF. Written as DNA, the CDR3 is TGCGCCAGTCACCTCGGACACGCGAGCAATCAGCCCCAGCATTTT.

The chain uses TRBV28 and TRBJ2-6; 7 bases match TRBD1. Germline V gene lookup returns CDR1 MDHEN and CDR2 SYDVKM. Losses at the gene ends were 2 bases for V and 2 bases for J; bases not matched to a gene: 0. The CDR3 extends over 15 amino acids. The chain's CDR3 is CASSLQGAGANVLTF. The CDR3 bases are TGTGCCAGCAGTTTACAGGGGGCTGGGGCCAACGTCCTGACTTTC.

CDR3 DNA: TGTGCCAGCAGCCAAGGTTGGACTAGCGGGAAAGTTTACAATGAGCAGTTCTTC. This codes for CASSQGWTSGKVYNEQFF. The chain uses TRBV3-1 (or the pseudogene TRBV3-2) and TRBJ2-1, with 12 bases aligning to TRBD2. Looked up from germline, CDR1 is LGHDT and CDR2 is YNNKEL (reference sequence). The CDR3 is made up of 18 amino acids. The V and J ends lost 1 base and 4 bases, in that order; junction bases with no gene match: 8.

The chain carries TRBV28 and TRBJ1-2; a weak D match, TRBD1 (6 bases). This CDR3 region has 11 residues. V was clipped by 8 bases and J by 5 bases, with 9 bases between them. Germline values: CDR1 MDHEN, CDR2 SYDVKM. The CDR3 DNA is TGTGCCAGCCGAAGGGGGTATGGCTACACCTTC. Its translation is CASRRGYGYTF.

In its sample, this clone was seen once. The V call is TRBV4-1, the J call TRBJ2-1, with TRBD2 identical over 14 bases. V shed 0 bases, J shed 8 bases, and the junction held 15 bases outside the gene matches. Germline V lookup: CDR1 MGHRA, CDR2 YSYEKL. This CDR3 region has 20 residues. The CDR3 coding sequence is TGCGCCAGCAGCCAAGAGAGGACTAGCGGGGGGACCGGTCAGGCTGATGAGCAGTTCTTC. Translated: CASSQERTSGGTGQADEQFF.

This clone turned up a few times. This rearrangement joins TRBV28 to TRBJ1-3, with 7 bases lining up with TRBD1. Germline V lookup: CDR1 MDHEN, CDR2 SYDVKM. V was clipped by 5 bases and J by 4 bases; unmatched bases: 8. The length of the CDR3 is 15 residues. CDR3 residues: CASSIGGQTGNTIYF. As DNA, the CDR3 is TGTGCCAGCAGTATCGGGGGACAGACCGGAAACACCATATATTTT.

This chain joins TRBV2 and TRBJ1-1; tentatively, D is TRBD1 (6 bases). Trimming removed 6 bases at V and 7 bases at J, with 15 bases between. The CDR3 runs 13 residues. Germline values: CDR1 SNHLY, CDR2 FYNNEI. The CDR3: CASSANRAGEAFF. The CDR3 coding sequence is TGTGCCAGCAGCGCTAACAGGGCGGGTGAAGCTTTCTTT. The full variable domain, its missing parts supplied by reference TRBV2 and TRBJ1-1, is EPEVTQTPSHQVTQMGQEVILRCVPISNHLYFYWYRQILGQKVEFLVSFYNNEISEKSEIFDDQFSVERPDGSNFTLKIRSTKLEDSAMYFCASSANRAGEAFFGQGTRLTVV.

This sequence joins TRBV11-2 and TRBJ1-1; no clear D gene. The CDR3 extends over 13 amino acids. Germline V gives CDR1 SGHAT, CDR2 FQNNGV. Trimming left V 6 bases short and J 3 bases short, with 11 bases between. The CDR3 sequence is CASRWLVDTEAFF. CDR3 sequence (DNA): TGTGCCAGCAGATGGCTGGTGGACACTGAAGCTTTCTTT.

This chain connects TRBV11-3 to TRBJ2-3; 16 nucleotides agree with TRBD2. The V and J ends lost 5 bases and 1 base, in that order; junction bases with no gene match: 6. Germline V gene lookup returns CDR1 SGHNT and CDR2 YENEEA. The CDR3 extends over 18 amino acids. The CDR3 reads CASSPGLAGGPGTDTQYF. As DNA, the CDR3 is TGTGCCAGCAGCCCGGGACTAGCGGGGGGGCCTGGCACAGATACGCAGTATTTT.

The chain is built from TRBV18 and TRBJ1-4; 11 bases are shared with TRBD1. The junction had 8 bases not matched to a gene; V was cut back by 6 bases and J by 8 bases. This CDR3 has 15 residues. From germline, CDR1 is KGHSH and CDR2 LQKENI. CDR3 sequence (DNA): TGTGCCAGCTCGACTGGGACAGGGGGTGGAGAAAAACTGTTTTTT. Amino acids: CASSTGTGGGEKLFF.

V is TRBV27 and J is TRBJ1-3, with 11 bases identical to TRBD1. V trimming: 0 bases; J trimming: 8 bases; junction bases outside the gene matches: 3. This CDR3 has 15 amino acids. Germline values: CDR1 MNHEY, CDR2 SMNVEV (reference sequence). CDR3: CASSLSGQGADTIYF. The CDR3 bases are TGTGCCAGCAGTTTATCTGGACAGGGGGCGGACACCATATATTTT.

The V and J genes are TRBV27 and TRBJ1-2; maybe TRBD1 (6 bases). The V end was cut by 2 bases, the J end by 3 bases, with 13 bases between. The CDR3 has 15 residues. Per germline, CDR1 MNHEY and CDR2 SMNVEV (reference sequence). CDR3 nucleotides: TGTGCCAGCAGTTTAACCCCCCACAGGGACTATGGCTACACCTTC. It specifies CASSLTPHRDYGYTF.

The V gene is TRBV2, the J gene TRBJ1-5; TRBD1 is a possible D gene (6 bases). CDR1 is SNHLY, CDR2 FYNNEI, per germline. V was pared by 6 bases and J by 1 base, with 10 bases between. This CDR3 has 14 residues. CDR3 sequence reads: CASSTQGSNQPQHF. For the CDR3, the DNA is TGTGCCAGCAGCACGCAGGGGAGCAATCAGCCCCAGCATTTT.

This chain uses TRBV27 with TRBJ2-2; the match to TRBD2 covers 10 bases. In germline, CDR1 is MNHEY, CDR2 SMNVEV (reference sequence). This CDR3 is 17 amino acids long. Trimming at V came to 5 bases and at J to 3 bases, leaving 9 bases not matched to a gene. CDR3 coding DNA: TGTGCCAGCAGTCCCCGTGCTAGCGGGAGTTACACCGGGGAGCTGTTTTTT. Translation gives CASSPRASGSYTGELFF.

There are a few counts of this clone. The chain couples TRBV5-4 to TRBJ2-1, with TRBD2 matching over 15 bases. Losses at the gene ends were 1 base for V and 7 bases for J; bases not matched to a gene: 3. Germline assignment: CDR1 SGHNT and CDR2 YYREEE (reference sequence). This CDR3 region has 16 residues. DNA for the CDR3: TGTGCCAGCAGCTTGCAGGGACTAGCGGGAGGTAATGAGCAGTTCTTC. It yields the protein CASSLQGLAGGNEQFF.

This chain links TRBV30 with TRBJ1-2, with D possibly TRBD1 on 6 matching bases. The V end lost 3 bases, the J end lost 4 bases, and 15 bases lay between the germline ends. Germline assignment: CDR1 GTSNPN and CDR2 SVGIG (reference sequence). The CDR3 runs to 14 residues. CDR3 bases: TGTGCCTGGAGCGATGGACAGCTGGGCTATGGCTACACCTTC. This translates into CAWSDGQLGYGYTF.